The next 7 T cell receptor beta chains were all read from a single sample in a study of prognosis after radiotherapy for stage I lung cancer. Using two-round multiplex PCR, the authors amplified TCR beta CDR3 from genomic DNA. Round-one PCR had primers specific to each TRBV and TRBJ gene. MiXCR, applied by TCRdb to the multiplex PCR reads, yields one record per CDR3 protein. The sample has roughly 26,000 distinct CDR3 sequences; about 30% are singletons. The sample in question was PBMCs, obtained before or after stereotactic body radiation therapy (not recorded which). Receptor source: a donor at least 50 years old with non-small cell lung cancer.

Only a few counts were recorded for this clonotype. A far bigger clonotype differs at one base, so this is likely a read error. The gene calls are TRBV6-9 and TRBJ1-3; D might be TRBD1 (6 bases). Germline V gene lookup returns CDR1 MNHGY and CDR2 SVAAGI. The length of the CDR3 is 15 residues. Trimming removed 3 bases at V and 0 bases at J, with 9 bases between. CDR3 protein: CASSYEGVSGNTIYF. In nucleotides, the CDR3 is TGTGCCAGCAGTTACGAGGGGGTCTCTGGAAACACCATATATTTT.

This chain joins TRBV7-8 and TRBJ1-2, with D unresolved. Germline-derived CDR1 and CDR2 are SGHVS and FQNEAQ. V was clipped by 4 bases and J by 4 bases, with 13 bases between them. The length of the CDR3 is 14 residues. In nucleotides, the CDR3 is TGTGCCAGCAGCTCCGCTTTACTAGGCTATGGCTACACCTTC. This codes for CASSSALLGYGYTF.

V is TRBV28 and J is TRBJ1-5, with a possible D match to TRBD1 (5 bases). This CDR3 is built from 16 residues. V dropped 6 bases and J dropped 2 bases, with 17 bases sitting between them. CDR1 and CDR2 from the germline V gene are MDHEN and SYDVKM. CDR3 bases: TGTGCCAGCAGCCCCCAGGGTCGGATGGGCAATCAGCCCCAGCATTTT. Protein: CASSPQGRMGNQPQHF. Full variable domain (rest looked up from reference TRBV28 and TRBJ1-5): DVKVTQSSRYLVKRTGEKVFLECVQDMDHENMFWYRQDPGLGLRLIYFSYDVKMKEKGDIPEGYSVSREKKERFSLILESASTNQTSMYLCASSPQGRMGNQPQHFGDGTRLSIL.

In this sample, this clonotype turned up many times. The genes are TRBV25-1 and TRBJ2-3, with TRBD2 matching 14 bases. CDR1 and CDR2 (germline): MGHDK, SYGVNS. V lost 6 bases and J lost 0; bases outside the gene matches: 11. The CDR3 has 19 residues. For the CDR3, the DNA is TGTGCCAGCAGGCATCCCCCGGGGACTAGCGGGGGTAGCACAGATACGCAGTATTTT. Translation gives CASRHPPGTSGGSTDTQYF.

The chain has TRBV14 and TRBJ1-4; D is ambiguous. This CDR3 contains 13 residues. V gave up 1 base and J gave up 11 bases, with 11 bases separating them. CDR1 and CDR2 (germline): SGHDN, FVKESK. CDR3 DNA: TGTGCCAGCAGCCAAGCAAGGGTGGGGAAACTGTTTTTT. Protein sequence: CASSQARVGKLFF.

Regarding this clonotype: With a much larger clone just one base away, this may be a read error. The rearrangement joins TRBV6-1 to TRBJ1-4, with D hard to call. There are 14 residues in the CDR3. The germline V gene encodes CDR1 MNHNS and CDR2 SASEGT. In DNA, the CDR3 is TGTACCAGCAGTGATCAAGGGAGAGGTGAAAAACTGTTTTTT. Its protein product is CTSSDQGRGEKLFF.

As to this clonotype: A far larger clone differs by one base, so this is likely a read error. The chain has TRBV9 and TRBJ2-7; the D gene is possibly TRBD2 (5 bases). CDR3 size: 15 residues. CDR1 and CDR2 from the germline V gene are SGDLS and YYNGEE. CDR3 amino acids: CASSRSTGSSAEQYF. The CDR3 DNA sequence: TGCGCCAGCAGCCGGTCAACGGGATCCTCTGCCGAGCAGTACTTC.